The TCR beta chain described here comes from a study of technical replicates of blood from a handful of donors. This clone appeared a single time. Germline assignment: CDR1 MNHNS and CDR2 SASEGT. The CDR3 loop spans 14 amino acids. Trimming shortened V by 3 bases and J by 1 base, and 9 bases separated the two germline ends. Only in-frame clones appear in the TCRdb table, and some are missing; sequencing was by immunoSEQ multiplex PCR. This sample carries about 98,000 clones, approximately 96% of them seen once, and the ten largest clones take approximately 0.21%. This rearrangement joins TRBV6-1 to TRBJ2-5; no firm D call. Sequenced input: T cells isolated from PBMCs. The clonotype comes from a human donor in good health. For the CDR3, the DNA is TGTGCCAGCAGTGAGGGCAGTGGCCAAGAGACCCAGTACTTC. Residues: CASSEGSGQETQYF.